Presented here are 5 T cell receptor beta chains from one specimen sequenced in a study of blood T cells in healthy people across ages (dated by TCRdb to between 2015 and 2016). Libraries were made using 5' RACE. Instrument on record: Illumina HiSeq 2500. A second roughly 6 to 12 cycle PCR used a sample-barcoded 5' primer and a J-beta primer mix. TCRdb reran the public reads through fastp at Q25 and MiXCR, keeping productive beta chains. Each CDR3 protein appears once, grouped with its most common genes and DNA. For this sample the table gives more than 650,000 distinct CDR3 sequences, of which 53% were detected only once. Jointly, the top ten make up around 40% of the sample. Sequencing was carried out using blood. The receptors here all came from a man older than 75 in good health.

The V gene is TRBV5-1, the J gene TRBJ2-1, with a weak D call TRBD2 (5 bases). There are 15 residues in the CDR3. V shed 0 bases and J shed 1 base, with 8 bases lying between them. Germline V gene data show CDR1 as SGHRS and CDR2 as YFSETQ. This CDR3 is CASSLVGESYNEQFF. In nucleotides, the CDR3 is TGCGCCAGCAGCTTGGTCGGGGAATCCTACAATGAGCAGTTCTTC.

This clonotype was recorded many times. The CDR3 protein is CASSLSGSGANVLTF. CDR3 coding DNA: TGTGCCAGCAGCTTAAGCGGCTCTGGGGCCAACGTCCTGACTTTC. The V and J genes are TRBV7-2 and TRBJ2-6, with D perhaps matching TRBD2 (5 bases). Trimming pared 2 bases from V and 0 bases from J, leaving 5 bases between. Germline V gene sequence: CDR1 SGHTA, CDR2 FQGNSA. The CDR3 has 15 residues.

V gene TRBV7-3 combines with J gene TRBJ1-6, with 7 nucleotides matching TRBD1. The CDR3 is 14 residues long. CDR1 is SGHTA, CDR2 FQGTGA, per germline. Germline trimming cut 2 bases from V and 10 bases from J; bases unmatched to any gene: 5. The CDR3 DNA reads TGTGCCAGCAGCTTACAGGGGGGTGGGTCACCCCTCCACTTT. Its translation is CASSLQGGGSPLHF.

This clonotype has just one count. The chain couples TRBV28 to TRBJ2-5; 13 bases agree with TRBD2. Judging by the DNA end, TRBJ2-7 fits better; the J call may be wrong. From germline, CDR1 is MDHEN and CDR2 SYDVKM. The CDR3 spans 17 residues. CDR3: CASSFSPRTSGSYEQYF. DNA for the CDR3: TGTGCCAGCAGTTTCTCCCCCCGGACTAGCGGGAGCTACGAGCAGTACTTC.

The chain recombines TRBV6-4 with TRBJ1-2; 7 nucleotides agree with TRBD1. Looked up from germline, CDR1 is MRHNA and CDR2 is SNTAGT. The CDR3 spans 15 residues. The J segment lost 2 bases and the V segment lost 5 bases, leaving 8 bases of the junction unmatched. CDR3 region: CASSQGGGPNYGYTF. DNA for the CDR3: TGTGCCAGCAGTCAGGGAGGGGGCCCGAACTATGGCTACACCTTC.